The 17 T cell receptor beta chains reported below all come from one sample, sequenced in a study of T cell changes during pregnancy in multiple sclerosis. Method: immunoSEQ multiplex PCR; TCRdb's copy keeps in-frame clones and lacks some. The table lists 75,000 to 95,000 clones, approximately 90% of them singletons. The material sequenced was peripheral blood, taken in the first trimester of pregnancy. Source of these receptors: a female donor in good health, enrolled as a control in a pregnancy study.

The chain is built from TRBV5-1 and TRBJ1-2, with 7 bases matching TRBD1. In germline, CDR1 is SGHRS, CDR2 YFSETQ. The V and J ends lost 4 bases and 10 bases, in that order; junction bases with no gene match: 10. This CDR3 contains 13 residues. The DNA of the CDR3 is TGCGCCAGCAGCGCCCGGACAGGAGGTGACTACACCTTC. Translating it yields CASSARTGGDYTF.

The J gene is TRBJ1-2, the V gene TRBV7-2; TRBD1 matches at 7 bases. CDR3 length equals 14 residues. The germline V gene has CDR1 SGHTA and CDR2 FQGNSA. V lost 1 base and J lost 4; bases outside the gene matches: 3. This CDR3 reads CASSLGTGVYGYTF. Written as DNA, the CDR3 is TGTGCCAGCAGCTTAGGAACAGGGGTCTATGGCTACACCTTC. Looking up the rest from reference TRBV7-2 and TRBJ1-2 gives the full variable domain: GAGVSQSPSNKVTEKGKDVELRCDPISGHTALYWYRQSLGQGLEFLIYFQGNSAPDKSGLPSDRFSAERTGGSVSTLTIQRTQQEDSAVYLCASSLGTGVYGYTFGSGTRLTVV.

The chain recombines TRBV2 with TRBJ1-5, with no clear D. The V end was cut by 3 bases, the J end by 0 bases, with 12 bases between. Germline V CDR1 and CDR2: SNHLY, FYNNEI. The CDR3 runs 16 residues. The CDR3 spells CASSDISGYSNQPQHF. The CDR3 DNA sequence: TGTGCCAGCAGTGATATTTCGGGTTATAGCAATCAGCCCCAGCATTTT.

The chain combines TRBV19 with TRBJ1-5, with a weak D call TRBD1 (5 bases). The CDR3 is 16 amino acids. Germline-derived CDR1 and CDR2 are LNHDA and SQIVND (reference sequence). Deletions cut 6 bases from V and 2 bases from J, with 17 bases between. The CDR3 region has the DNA TGTGCCAGTAGCTCCCGGGGCAGGGAGGGCAATCAGCCCCAGCATTTT. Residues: CASSSRGREGNQPQHF. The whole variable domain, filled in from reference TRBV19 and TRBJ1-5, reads DGGITQSPKYLFRKEGQNVTLSCEQNLNHDAMYWYRQDPGQGLRLIYYSQIVNDFQKGDIAEGYSVSREKKESFPLTVTSAQKNPTAFYLCASSSRGREGNQPQHFGDGTRLSIL.

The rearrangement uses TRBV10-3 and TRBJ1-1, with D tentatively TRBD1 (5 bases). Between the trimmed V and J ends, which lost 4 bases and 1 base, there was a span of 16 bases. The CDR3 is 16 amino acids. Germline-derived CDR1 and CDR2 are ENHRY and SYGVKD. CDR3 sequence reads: CAISGLFGGTNTEAFF. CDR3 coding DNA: TGTGCCATCAGTGGGTTGTTCGGGGGAACGAACACTGAAGCTTTCTTT.

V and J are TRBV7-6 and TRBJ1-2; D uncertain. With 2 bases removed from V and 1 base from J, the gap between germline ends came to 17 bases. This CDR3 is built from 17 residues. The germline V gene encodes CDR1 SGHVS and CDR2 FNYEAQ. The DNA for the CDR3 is TGTGCCAGCAGCTTACTCCCTTGGTACCACAGTAACTATGGCTACACCTTC. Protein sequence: CASSLLPWYHSNYGYTF. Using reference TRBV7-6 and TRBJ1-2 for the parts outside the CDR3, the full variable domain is GAGVSQSPRYKVTKRGQDVALRCDPISGHVSLYWYRQALGQGPEFLTYFNYEAQQDKSGLPNDRFSAERPEGSISTLTIQRTEQRDSAMYRCASSLLPWYHSNYGYTFGSGTRLTVV.

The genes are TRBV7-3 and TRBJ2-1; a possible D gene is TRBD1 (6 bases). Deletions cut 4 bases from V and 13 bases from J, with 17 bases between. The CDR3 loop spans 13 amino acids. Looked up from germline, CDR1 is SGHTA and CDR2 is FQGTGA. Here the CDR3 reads CASSSSADSIQFF. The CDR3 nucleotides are TGTGCCAGCAGCTCTTCAGCGGACAGCATCCAGTTCTTC.

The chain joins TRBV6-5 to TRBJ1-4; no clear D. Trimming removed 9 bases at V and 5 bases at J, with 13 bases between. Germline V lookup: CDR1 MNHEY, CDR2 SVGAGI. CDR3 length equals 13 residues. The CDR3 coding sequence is TGTGCCAGTGGCCAGCGCGAGAATGAAAAACTGTTTTTT. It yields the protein CASGQRENEKLFF.

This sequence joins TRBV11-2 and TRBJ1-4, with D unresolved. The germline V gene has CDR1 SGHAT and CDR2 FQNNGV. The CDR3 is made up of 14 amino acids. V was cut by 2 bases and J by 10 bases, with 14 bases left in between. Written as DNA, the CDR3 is TGTGCCAGCAGCTTATCGTCGAGGCGGCGAAAACTGTTTTTT. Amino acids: CASSLSSRRRKLFF.

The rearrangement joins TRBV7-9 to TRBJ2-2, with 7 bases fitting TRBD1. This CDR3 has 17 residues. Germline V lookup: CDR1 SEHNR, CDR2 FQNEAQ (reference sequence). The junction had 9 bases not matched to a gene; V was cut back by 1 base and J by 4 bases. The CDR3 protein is CASSLGRGQVTTGELFF. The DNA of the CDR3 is TGTGCCAGCAGCTTAGGTCGCGGACAGGTGACCACCGGGGAGCTGTTTTTT.

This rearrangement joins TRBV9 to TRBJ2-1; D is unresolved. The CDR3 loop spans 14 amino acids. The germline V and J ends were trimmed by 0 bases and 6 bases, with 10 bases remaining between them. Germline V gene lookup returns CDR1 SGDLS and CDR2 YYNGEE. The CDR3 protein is CASSVEQDGNEQFF. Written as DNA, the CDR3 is TGTGCCAGCAGCGTAGAGCAGGATGGCAATGAGCAGTTCTTC.

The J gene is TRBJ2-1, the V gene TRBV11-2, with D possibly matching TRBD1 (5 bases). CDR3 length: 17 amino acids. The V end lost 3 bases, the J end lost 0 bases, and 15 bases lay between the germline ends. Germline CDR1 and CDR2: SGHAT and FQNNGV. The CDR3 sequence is CASSFRPGQGSYNEQFF. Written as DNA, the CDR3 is TGTGCCAGCAGCTTCAGACCCGGACAAGGCTCCTACAATGAGCAGTTCTTC.

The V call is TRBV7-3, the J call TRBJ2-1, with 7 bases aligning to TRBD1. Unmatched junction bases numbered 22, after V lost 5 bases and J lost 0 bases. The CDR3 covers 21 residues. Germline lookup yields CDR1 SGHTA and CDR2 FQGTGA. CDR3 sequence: CASSPLGDRVGQLGSYNEQFF. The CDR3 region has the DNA TGTGCCAGCAGCCCATTAGGCGACAGGGTGGGGCAGTTGGGCTCCTACAATGAGCAGTTCTTC. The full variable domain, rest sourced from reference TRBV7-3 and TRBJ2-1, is GAGVSQTPSNKVTEKGKYVELRCDPISGHTALYWYRQSLGQGPEFLIYFQGTGAADDSGLPNDRFFAVRPEGSVSTLKIQRTERGDSAVYLCASSPLGDRVGQLGSYNEQFFGPGTRLTVL.

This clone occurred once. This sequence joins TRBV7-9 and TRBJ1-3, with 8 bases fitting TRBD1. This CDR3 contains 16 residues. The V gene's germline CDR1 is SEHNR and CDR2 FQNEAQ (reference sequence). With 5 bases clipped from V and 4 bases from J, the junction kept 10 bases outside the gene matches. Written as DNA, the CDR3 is TGTGCCAGCAGCAACCGGGACAGGCTAGCAGGAAACACCATATATTTT. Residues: CASSNRDRLAGNTIYF.

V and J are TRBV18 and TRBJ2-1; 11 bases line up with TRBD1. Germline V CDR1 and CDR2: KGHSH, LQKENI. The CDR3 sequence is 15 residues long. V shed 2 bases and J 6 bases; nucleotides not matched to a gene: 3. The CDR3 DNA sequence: TGTGCCAGCTCACCAGGACAGGGGGCGCCCAATGAGCAGTTCTTC. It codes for CASSPGQGAPNEQFF. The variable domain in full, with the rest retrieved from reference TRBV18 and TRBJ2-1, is NAGVMQNPRHLVRRRGQEARLRCSPMKGHSHVYWYRQLPEEGLKFMVYLQKENIIDESGMPKERFSAEFPKEGPSILRIQQVVRGDSAAYFCASSPGQGAPNEQFFGPGTRLTVL.

The CDR3, as DNA: TGCGCCAGCAGCCGGGGTAGTGGAGGGTTAAGTGAAAAACTGTTTTTT. Protein: CASSRGSGGLSEKLFF. The chain couples TRBV4-3 to TRBJ1-4; D unclear. CDR1 and CDR2 (germline): LGHNA, YSLEER. The CDR3 totals 16 residues. The ends were cut back, 4 bases at V and 7 bases at J, with 19 bases in the middle.

CDR3 region: CASSEGTAEFTDTQYF. In nucleotides, the CDR3 is TGTGCCAGCAGCGAGGGAACAGCGGAGTTCACAGATACGCAGTATTTT. The J gene is TRBJ2-3, the V gene TRBV9; possibly TRBD2 for D (5 bases). The V gene lost 3 bases and the J gene lost 2 bases, with 16 bases spanning the gap. The CDR3 extends over 16 amino acids. The germline V gene has CDR1 SGDLS and CDR2 YYNGEE.